The 10 T cell receptor beta chains reported below all come from one sample, sequenced in a study of cytomegalovirus exposure and HLA in healthy donors. PCR used 60 Vbeta primers and 13 Jbeta primers. Only in-frame clones appear in the TCRdb table, and some are missing; sequencing was by immunoSEQ multiplex PCR. This sample carries approximately 190,000 clones, almost 70% of them seen once, and the ten largest clones take roughly 2.5%. Material for sequencing was PBMCs. The origin of the receptors is a man aged 40-55 years in good health and CMV-seropositive.

This sequence joins TRBV6-5 and TRBJ1-1; D possibly corresponds to TRBD1 (5 bases). This CDR3 contains 13 residues. The V gene lost 5 bases and the J gene lost 1 base, with 8 bases spanning the gap. Germline V gene lookup returns CDR1 MNHEY and CDR2 SVGAGI. The CDR3 reads CASSMTENTEAFF. The CDR3 nucleotides read TGTGCCAGCAGTATGACAGAGAACACTGAAGCTTTCTTT.

The chain has TRBV7-9 and TRBJ2-2, with D perhaps TRBD2 (5 bases). Germline CDR1 is SEHNR and CDR2 is FQNEAQ (reference sequence). The V end lost 7 bases, the J end lost 4 bases, and 19 bases lay between the germline ends. The CDR3 spans 16 residues. The CDR3 nucleotides read TGTGCCAGCACCGAGCGATGGGGAGAAGTCACCGGGGAGCTGTTTTTT. It yields the protein CASTERWGEVTGELFF. The complete variable domain, with remaining parts taken from reference TRBV7-9 and TRBJ2-2, reads DTGVSQNPRHKITKRGQNVTFRCDPISEHNRLYWYRQTLGQGPEFLTYFQNEAQLEKSRLLSDRFSAERPKGSFSTLEIQRTEQGDSAMYLCASTERWGEVTGELFFGEGSRLTVL.

This chain uses TRBV19 with TRBJ2-2; D may be TRBD2 (6 bases). Trimming cost V 3 bases and J 0 bases, with 8 bases left between them. There are 15 residues in the CDR3. Germline CDR1 is LNHDA and CDR2 is SQIVND (reference sequence). CDR3 in amino acids: CASSIGGTNTGELFF. DNA of the CDR3: TGTGCCAGTAGTATCGGGGGAACGAACACCGGGGAGCTGTTTTTT.

The J gene is TRBJ1-1, the V gene TRBV6-1; D remains unclear. V shed 10 bases and J shed 6 bases, with 12 bases lying between them. Germline V gene sequence: CDR1 MNHNS, CDR2 SASEGT. The CDR3 contains 11 residues. CDR3 loop: CAIERGAEAFF. The CDR3 DNA reads TGTGCCATCGAGCGGGGAGCTGAAGCTTTCTTT.

This clone has only one observation. The J gene is TRBJ1-2, the V gene TRBV29-1; TRBD1 might be the D (6 bases). Germline CDR1 and CDR2: SQVTM and ANQGSEA. CDR3 length equals 13 residues. The V end lost 4 bases, the J end lost 5 bases, and 14 bases lay between the germline ends. Written as DNA, the CDR3 is TGCAGCGTTGTACAGGGAAACGATTATGGCTACACCTTC. This gives the protein CSVVQGNDYGYTF. The full variable domain, completed using reference TRBV29-1 and TRBJ1-2, is SAVISQKPSRDICQRGTSLTIQCQVDSQVTMMFWYRQQPGQSLTLIATANQGSEATYESGFVIDKFPISRPNLTFSTLTVSNMSPEDSSIYLCSVVQGNDYGYTFGSGTRLTVV.

The chain joins TRBV10-3 to TRBJ2-5; no firm D call. This CDR3 contains 13 residues. Deletions cut 2 bases from V and 7 bases from J, with 11 bases between. CDR1 is ENHRY and CDR2 is SYGVKD in the germline V gene. CDR3 in DNA: TGTGCCATCAGTGAGCTCCCGGGTCGGACCCAGTACTTC. It yields the protein CAISELPGRTQYF.

This clone has more than one count but fewer than ten. The chain uses TRBV10-3 and TRBJ1-2; D uncertain. This CDR3 is built from 12 residues. Per germline, CDR1 ENHRY and CDR2 SYGVKD. The V end lost 0 bases, the J end lost 13 bases, and 12 bases lay between the germline ends. CDR3 amino acids: CAISESGPVLTF. DNA for the CDR3: TGTGCCATCAGTGAGTCGGGCCCTGTCCTCACCTTC.

This clone has just a few counts. This chain links TRBV4-2 with TRBJ2-5, with D perhaps matching TRBD2 (6 bases). CDR1 and CDR2 (germline): LGHNA, YNFKEQ. V was cut by 4 bases and J by 3 bases, with 21 bases left in between. There are 17 residues in the CDR3. The CDR3: CASSPLGAGLFEETQYF. DNA for the CDR3: TGTGCCAGCAGCCCCTTGGGAGCGGGCCTGTTCGAAGAGACCCAGTACTTC.

The genes are TRBV14 and TRBJ2-1, with 11 positions matching TRBD2. This CDR3 comprises 16 residues. CDR1 SGHDN and CDR2 FVKESK come from the germline V gene. After removal of 3 bases from V and 4 bases from J, the junction contained 5 bases not matched to a gene. The CDR3, as DNA: TGTGCCAGCAGCCAGATCTCTAGCGGGGGGTACAATGAGCAGTTCTTC. It specifies CASSQISSGGYNEQFF.

This clone was observed a handful of times. This chain links TRBV18 with TRBJ2-3; tentatively, D is TRBD2 (6 bases). CDR1 KGHSH and CDR2 LQKENI come from the germline V gene. V lost 2 bases and J lost 1, with 7 bases in between. CDR3 size: 14 residues. The DNA for the CDR3 is TGTGCCAGCTCACCAAGGGAGGGCACAGATACGCAGTATTTT. This encodes CASSPREGTDTQYF. Full variable domain (remainder filled in from reference TRBV18 and TRBJ2-3): NAGVMQNPRHLVRRRGQEARLRCSPMKGHSHVYWYRQLPEEGLKFMVYLQKENIIDESGMPKERFSAEFPKEGPSILRIQQVVRGDSAAYFCASSPREGTDTQYFGPGTRLTVL.